A single sample gave rise to the 11 T cell receptor beta chains below, sequenced in a study of blood T cells in healthy people across ages. Alongside a J-beta primer mix, a sample-barcoded 5' primer served in a second PCR lasting about 7 to 12 cycles. TCRdb called the 5' RACE reads again in MiXCR, with one record for every CDR3 protein. This table holds some 920,000 distinct CDR3 sequences, roughly 50% found once. Sequencing input: blood. The receptors derive from a woman in her sixties in good health.

The chain joins TRBV12-3 or TRBV12-4 to TRBJ2-1; the D gene is possibly TRBD2 (5 bases). The CDR3 spans 14 residues. V was trimmed by 3 bases and J by 10 bases, leaving 16 bases between them. CDR3 bases: TGTGCCAGCAGTTTTCTGGACTCCCGAATAGAGCAGTTCTTC. Translated, it gives CASSFLDSRIEQFF.

The chain uses TRBV20-1 and TRBJ2-4; TRBD2 agrees at 7 bases. Trimming took 3 bases from V and 3 from J; bases not matched to a gene: 11. The CDR3 loop spans 16 amino acids. Germline V gives CDR1 DFQATT, CDR2 SNEGSKA (reference sequence). CDR3 sequence reads: CSASSQRDAFKNIQYF. The CDR3 bases are TGCAGTGCTAGTTCCCAGCGGGATGCTTTCAAAAACATTCAGTACTTC.

This clonotype was seen only a few times. For the CDR3, the DNA is TGCGCCAGCAGCTTGGGCTCGACTAGCACAGATACGCAGTATTTT. Translating gives CASSLGSTSTDTQYF. The chain carries TRBV5-1 and TRBJ2-3; D not resolved. The CDR3 extends over 15 amino acids. Trimming removed 0 bases at V and 0 bases at J, with 8 bases between. Per germline, CDR1 SGHRS and CDR2 YFSETQ.

The chain is built from TRBV2 and TRBJ2-7, with TRBD2 matching over 8 bases. The junction had 12 bases not matched to a gene; V was cut back by 6 bases and J by 5 bases. Germline V gene data show CDR1 as SNHLY and CDR2 as FYNNEI. The CDR3 is 15 amino acids. This chain's CDR3 is CASRSSGLAKDEQYF. The CDR3 DNA reads TGTGCCAGCAGATCTTCTGGACTAGCTAAGGACGAGCAGTACTTC.

There are a few counts of this clonotype. The chain combines TRBV11-2 with TRBJ2-7, with a possible D match to TRBD1 (6 bases). V lost 5 bases to trimming and J lost 6 bases, with 20 bases between them. The CDR3 runs 15 residues. The germline V gene encodes CDR1 SGHAT and CDR2 FQNNGV. CDR3 nucleotide sequence: TGTGCCAGCAGCAACATAGGGGGAGTTCGGAGCGAGCAGTACTTC. It yields the protein CASSNIGGVRSEQYF.

DNA of the CDR3: TGTGCCAGCAGTGAAGGTCGGGGTCCTAATGAGCAGTTCTTC. Amino acids: CASSEGRGPNEQFF. This chain connects TRBV6-1 to TRBJ2-1, with D perhaps TRBD2 (5 bases). CDR3 length: 14 residues. Per germline, CDR1 MNHNS and CDR2 SASEGT. The ends were cut back, 1 base at V and 7 bases at J, with 11 bases in the middle.

In its sample, this clonotype was seen a few times. The genes are TRBV7-8 and TRBJ1-6; the D is unclear. V shed 7 bases and J shed 8 bases, with 27 bases lying between them. Germline CDR1 SGHVS, CDR2 FQNEAQ. The CDR3 is 18 residues long. Here the CDR3 DNA reads TGTGCCAGCACCACCTACGAGGGCCGGTCGACTCAGTATTCACCCCTCCACTTT. Translating it yields CASTTYEGRSTQYSPLHF.

This clonotype was seen more than once but under ten times. This chain joins TRBV9 and TRBJ2-1; D may be TRBD2 (6 bases). V was cut by 3 bases and J by 6 bases, with 13 bases left in between. Germline-derived CDR1 and CDR2 are SGDLS and YYNGEE. This CDR3 spans 14 amino acids. CDR3 protein: CASSAGASGNEQFF. The CDR3 coding sequence is TGTGCCAGCAGCGCGGGAGCCAGTGGCAATGAGCAGTTCTTC.

This clonotype was recorded a few times. The chain combines TRBV28 with TRBJ2-4, with D possibly TRBD2 on 6 matching bases. The CDR3 is 15 residues long. Germline values: CDR1 MDHEN, CDR2 SYDVKM. V lost 4 bases and J lost 4, with 14 bases in between. The CDR3 region has the DNA TGTGCCAGCAGTTCAACAGGAGGGTCAAAAAACATTCAGTACTTC. It is translated as CASSSTGGSKNIQYF. The variable domain in full, with the rest retrieved from reference TRBV28 and TRBJ2-4, is DVKVTQSSRYLVKRTGEKVFLECVQDMDHENMFWYRQDPGLGLRLIYFSYDVKMKEKGDIPEGYSVSREKKERFSLILESASTNQTSMYLCASSSTGGSKNIQYFGAGTRLSVL.

The sample holds a few counts of this clonotype. The rearrangement joins TRBV25-1 to TRBJ1-1, with unresolved D. Trimming pared 5 bases from V and 4 bases from J, leaving 14 bases between. The CDR3 is 14 residues long. Germline V gene lookup returns CDR1 MGHDK and CDR2 SYGVNS. CDR3 DNA sequence: TGTGCCAGCAGTCCCGTCGGGCTGACCACTGAAGCTTTCTTT. Translation: CASSPVGLTTEAFF.

J is TRBJ2-5 and V is TRBV27, with D perhaps TRBD2 (5 bases). Per germline, CDR1 MNHEY and CDR2 SMNVEV (reference sequence). The CDR3 runs to 16 residues. Trimming stripped 2 bases from V and 1 base from J, with 14 bases between. Here the CDR3 DNA reads TGTGCCAGCAGTTTAATCGGGGAAAAGTTCCAAGAGACCCAGTACTTC. Residues: CASSLIGEKFQETQYF.